This note documents a single T cell receptor (beta chain) sequence. As processed by the authors: Reference gene primer amplification gave estimated nucleated cell counts. The repertoire was sequenced with immunoSEQ multiplex PCR; TCRdb's copy has only in-frame clones and lacks some. The D gene and trimming were derived from the DNA, and the V and J assignments and clone size from that table. The sample shows roughly 230,000 clones, around four fifths of them seen only once. These data originate in a study of blood T cell repertoires in COVID-19. Study overall: PBMCs, B-cell-depleted T cells, or T cells provided the cDNA or gDNA that made up the material.

J was trimmed by 5 bases and V by 4 bases; bases with no gene match: 11. Germline CDR1 is MDHEN and CDR2 is SYDVKM. The CDR3 covers 16 residues. The TCR comes from an older woman with active or convalescent COVID-19. The sequenced sample was peripheral blood. The chain joins TRBV28 to TRBJ1-5; TRBD1 agrees at 7 bases. DNA of the CDR3: TGTGCCAGCAGTTATCCAATTGACAGGGACTATCAGCCCCAGCATTTT. Translation: CASSYPIDRDYQPQHF. The variable domain in full, completed from reference TRBV28 and TRBJ1-5, reads DVKVTQSSRYLVKRTGEKVFLECVQDMDHENMFWYRQDPGLGLRLIYFSYDVKMKEKGDIPEGYSVSREKKERFSLILESASTNQTSMYLCASSYPIDRDYQPQHFGDGTRLSIL.